The source of this T cell receptor (beta chain) is a study of blood T cell repertoires in COVID-19 (dated by TCRdb to the early 2020s). Background for the entire study: Samples covering the acute and convalescent phases of COVID-19 were provided by collaborators in the United States, Italy and Spain. HLA class I and class II types, where available, came from metadata supplied by the sample provider rather than from assay-based typing. A freely available public database, intended as a resource for researchers studying the immune response to SARS-CoV-2, is where the repertoires were released. Deeply sampled blood TCRbeta repertoires from subjects exposed to, actively infected with, or recovered from COVID-19 were included in the dataset. The samples were drawn from two sources: the first 160 participants of the ongoing ImmuneRACE study, and 950 to 1,500 subjects contributed by 6 global collaborators. Nearly every sample came with metadata listing a de-identified subject ID, COVID-19 status, age in years and sex. The prospective study material was composed of cDNA or gDNA derived from T cells, B-cell-depleted T cells, or PBMCs.

TCRbeta CDR3 regions were amplified from genomic DNA using the immunoSEQ Assay, a bias-controlled multiplex PCR. The authors' pipeline ran thus. The number of nucleated cells in each sample was estimated from the amplification of reference gene primers within the assay. To quantify the absolute abundance of each unique TCRbeta CDR3 rearrangement, sequence reads were collapsed and filtered. Productive Simpson clonality was computed per sample as the square root of Simpson's diversity index over productive rearrangements. The clones in this table, taken by TCRdb from immuneACCESS, are in-frame only. Not every clone is retained; where verified, under half of the shortfall comes from an unresolved V gene, and the cause of the rest is unknown. Clone size and the V and J calls come from that table; the DNA yielded D and trimming. The sample yields 400,000 to 450,000 clones; approximately 92% were counted once. The leading ten clones occupy 0.95% to 1.2% of the sample.

Study-wide conclusions, independent of this receptor: Clinical and demographic metadata were provided uncurated, with the amount varying by source and participant.

Enrolling through a virtual design, the prospective study's participants ranged in age from roughly 18 to 100 years and lived across more than 20 United States geographic areas. Cohort assignment in the prospective study relied on participant-reported clinical history from a screening survey and a study questionnaire. Recovered participants in ImmuneRACE Cohort 3 were defined as having two consecutive negative NP/OP PCR tests, clearance from a healthcare professional, or resolution of symptoms. In the prospective study, mobile phlebotomists collected whole blood, serum and a nasopharyngeal or oropharyngeal swab from each participant. Prospective study participants could optionally give additional blood draws and questionnaires over a roughly 2-month period. Blood samples from the prospective study were shipped frozen or at room temperature prior to DNA extraction. Looking up the germline V gene yields CDR1 KGHSH and CDR2 LQKENI. Counted from cysteine to phenylalanine, this CDR3 has 14 amino acids. Left in the record is the CDR3 DNA by itself, 42 bases read in frame from the first base. The junction shows trimming of 5 bases on V and 0 bases on J, and the gene matches do not reach 2 bases of it.

This clone occurred a few times. It lacks a known antigen. One base away there is no much larger clone; base qualities are not given. Input material: PBMCs or T cells enriched from blood (not recorded which). This clonotype originated in a man aged 25 to 40 who had recovered from COVID-19. The rearranged chain carries TRBV18 and TRBJ1-1; the junction holds 8 bases that match TRBD1. Here is the DNA: TGTGCCAGCTCAGAGACAGGGGTGAACACTGAAGCTTTCTTT. Translation gives CASSETGVNTEAFF.